One and the same sample provided the 21 T cell receptor beta chains below, sequenced in a study of regulatory T cells in long-lasting Graves disease (dated by TCRdb to the early 2020s). Per the publication, the time point label means: newly diagnosed GD, antithyroid drugs for less than 3 months. For both TCR sequencing and RNA sequencing, RNA was extracted from PBMCs using TRIzol. Library generation was performed with multiplex PCR. Sequenced using an Illumina HiSeq 4000. To build TCR beta libraries, CDR3 regions were amplified by Arm-PCR using iRepertoire HTBI primers. TCRdb ran its own pipeline on the public reads, namely fastp trimming at Q25 and MiXCR clone calling, and kept in-frame beta chains. Rows matching on CDR3 protein sequence are summarized as one entry with the most common DNA and genes. Recorded for this sample are a few hundred thousand distinct CDR3 sequences; roughly 15% of them occurred a single time. The biggest ten clones account for roughly 21% of the sample.

These same data were also listed under a study on T cells in Graves' hyperthyroidism and ophthalmopathy.

The sample consisted of peripheral blood mononuclear cells (PBMCs), taken at new diagnosis, from a patient treated with antithyroid drugs. The source of these receptors is a woman younger than 35 with Graves disease. Donor details come from another sample of the same person, matched by shared clones.

This clonotype was seen repeatedly, ten times or more. V is TRBV5-1 and J is TRBJ2-1, with 8 bases aligning to TRBD2. Trimming cost V 2 bases and J 0 bases; bases outside gene matches: 4. This CDR3 is built from 16 residues. Germline values: CDR1 SGHRS, CDR2 YFSETQ. The CDR3 loop is CASSFGGGSSYNEQFF. CDR3 nucleotide sequence: TGCGCCAGCAGCTTCGGGGGGGGGAGCTCCTACAATGAGCAGTTCTTC.

Many counts were recorded for this clonotype. V usage is TRBV3-1 and J usage is TRBJ1-1; TRBD1 matches 7 bases. The germline gives CDR1 LGHDT, CDR2 YNNKEL (reference sequence). The junction had 10 bases not matched to a gene; V was cut back by 0 bases and J by 6 bases. This CDR3 comprises 16 residues. The CDR3 region has the DNA TGTGCCAGCAGCCAAGATCGGGTGACAGGGAGCCCTGAAGCTTTCTTT. Encoded protein: CASSQDRVTGSPEAFF.

This clonotype was recorded at least ten times. The chain has TRBV28 and TRBJ2-1, with 7 bases fitting TRBD2. V shed 6 bases and J 7 bases; nucleotides not matched to a gene: 6. Germline lookup yields CDR1 MDHEN and CDR2 SYDVKM. This CDR3 has 13 amino acids. CDR3 nucleotide sequence: TGTGCCAGCAGGGGGGGAGGGCGGAATGAGCAGTTCTTC. Translated, it gives CASRGGGRNEQFF.

The table lists this clonotype with many counts. J is TRBJ1-1 and V is TRBV6-1; D unresolved. Germline assignment: CDR1 MNHNS and CDR2 SASEGT. This CDR3 is built from 14 residues. V lost 5 bases, J lost 3 bases, and 13 bases lay in between. CDR3 region: CASSPGRVHTEAFF. The CDR3 bases are TGTGCCAGCAGTCCGGGCAGAGTTCACACTGAAGCTTTCTTT.

This clonotype was seen a handful of times. This rearrangement joins TRBV6-5 to TRBJ2-2; TRBD2 matches at 8 bases. Germline assignment: CDR1 MNHEY and CDR2 SVGAGI. Trimming cost V 4 bases and J 5 bases; bases outside gene matches: 9. CDR3 length equals 16 residues. The CDR3 reads CASSSPGGAGTGELFF. CDR3 DNA sequence: TGTGCCAGCAGTTCCCCCGGGGGGGCAGGTACCGGGGAGCTGTTTTTT.

This clonotype was seen more than once but under ten times. CDR3 sequence: CASSAGLRETQYF. Written as DNA, the CDR3 is TGTGCCAGCAGCGCAGGGTTACGAGAGACCCAGTACTTC. This sequence joins TRBV6-1 and TRBJ2-5; perhaps TRBD1 as D (5 bases). The germline V gene has CDR1 MNHNS and CDR2 SASEGT. The CDR3 has 13 residues. Trimming removed 6 bases from V and 4 bases from J, with 12 bases in between.

This clonotype was found many times. The chain is built from TRBV12-3 or TRBV12-4 and TRBJ1-5; perhaps TRBD1 as D (6 bases). V lost 6 bases and J 3 bases, leaving 15 bases between the germline ends. CDR3 length equals 15 residues. CDR3 nucleotide sequence: TGTGCCAGCAGCCTAGGGGGACAAAACAATCAGCCCCAGCATTTT. It specifies CASSLGGQNNQPQHF.

This clonotype was counted ten times or more. The V and J genes are TRBV28 and TRBJ2-7; TRBD2 aligns across 7 bases. The DNA end is more similar to TRBJ2-5, so the J call may be wrong. The CDR3 spans 14 residues. From germline, CDR1 is MDHEN and CDR2 SYDVKM. The CDR3 sequence is CATAYGGASGTQYF. CDR3 DNA: TGTGCCACTGCCTATGGAGGAGCTAGCGGGACCCAGTACTTC.

This clonotype has at least ten counts. The chain links TRBV11-2 to TRBJ1-1, with D tentatively TRBD1 (5 bases). The CDR3 contains 14 residues. The V and J ends lost 0 bases and 7 bases respectively, with 12 bases between them. CDR1 is SGHAT, CDR2 FQNNGV, per germline. CDR3 loop: CASSLDQQGIEAFF. The CDR3 coding sequence is TGTGCCAGCAGCTTAGATCAGCAGGGTATTGAAGCTTTCTTT.

This clonotype came up many times. The rearrangement uses TRBV11-2 and TRBJ2-7, with D unresolved. The CDR3 loop spans 14 amino acids. Germline V gene sequence: CDR1 SGHAT, CDR2 FQNNGV. V gave up 1 base and J gave up 2 bases, with 9 bases separating them. The CDR3 sequence: CASSLVAGTYEQYF. The CDR3 nucleotides are TGTGCCAGCAGCTTAGTGGCAGGAACCTACGAGCAGTACTTC.

This clonotype was counted many times. This chain uses TRBV7-8 with TRBJ1-1; D gene uncertain. The germline gives CDR1 SGHVS, CDR2 FQNEAQ. V lost 2 bases and J 7 bases, leaving 14 bases between the germline ends. The CDR3 is 14 residues long. The CDR3 is CASSLRGRDLEAFF. The CDR3 DNA reads TGTGCCAGCAGCTTACGAGGTAGAGACCTTGAAGCTTTCTTT.

This clonotype was observed at least ten times. The chain combines TRBV6-1 with TRBJ1-2, with D possibly being TRBD1 (6 bases). Germline V lookup: CDR1 MNHNS, CDR2 SASEGT. The CDR3 extends over 13 amino acids. The V end lost 6 bases, the J end lost 6 bases, and 14 bases lay between the germline ends. The CDR3 sequence is CASSRGGGNGYTF. The CDR3 DNA reads as TGTGCCAGCAGCAGGGGAGGTGGAAATGGCTACACCTTC.

This clonotype was counted at least ten times. This chain joins TRBV27 and TRBJ2-7; D is undetermined. The length of the CDR3 is 14 residues. The germline V gene encodes CDR1 MNHEY and CDR2 SMNVEV (reference sequence). The V and J ends lost 5 bases and 2 bases respectively, with 13 bases between them. DNA for the CDR3: TGTGCCAGCAGTCCGACGGTCCCCCCCTACGAGCAGTACTTC. This encodes CASSPTVPPYEQYF.

This clonotype was recorded a few times. The V gene is TRBV10-3, the J gene TRBJ2-5, with TRBD2 matching over 7 bases. Germline V gene lookup returns CDR1 ENHRY and CDR2 SYGVKD. This CDR3 spans 14 amino acids. J lost 5 bases, V lost 5 bases, and 8 bases had no gene match. CDR3 nucleotide sequence: TGTGCCATCAGTAGCGGGACTACCTTCGAGACCCAGTACTTC. Translated, it gives CAISSGTTFETQYF.

The CDR3 sequence: CASSLASTRNQETQYF. The CDR3 DNA follows: TGTGCCAGCAGCTTGGCATCTACAAGGAACCAAGAGACCCAGTACTTC. V and J are TRBV5-4 and TRBJ2-5; no firm D call. The germline V and J ends were trimmed by 0 bases and 0 bases, with 12 bases remaining between them. Germline CDR1 is SGHNT and CDR2 is YYREEE (reference sequence). This CDR3 comprises 16 residues.

This clonotype has at least ten counts. The chain joins TRBV27 to TRBJ2-7; 9 bases map to TRBD1. The CDR3 is 15 amino acids. The J segment lost 3 bases and the V segment lost 3 bases, leaving 6 bases of the junction unmatched. Per germline, CDR1 MNHEY and CDR2 SMNVEV (reference sequence). CDR3 amino acids: CASSFTPGQGYEQYF. CDR3 DNA sequence: TGTGCCAGCAGTTTCACCCCGGGACAGGGCTACGAGCAGTACTTC.

V gene TRBV4-1 combines with J gene TRBJ2-5; D call uncertain. With 4 bases removed from V and 0 bases from J, the gap between germline ends came to 27 bases. The germline V gene has CDR1 MGHRA and CDR2 YSYEKL. The CDR3 consists of 20 residues. The CDR3 sequence is CASSLSPNSWNKGYQETQYF. The CDR3 coding sequence is TGCGCCAGCAGCCTATCTCCTAATAGCTGGAATAAAGGGTACCAAGAGACCCAGTACTTC.

This clonotype came up many times. The J gene is TRBJ1-4, the V gene TRBV11-2, with 7 positions matching TRBD1. CDR1 is SGHAT and CDR2 is FQNNGV in the germline V gene. CDR3 length equals 15 residues. The junction had 2 bases not matched to a gene; V was cut back by 1 base and J by 3 bases. The CDR3, as DNA: TGTGCCAGCAGCTTAGGACAGGGAGCTAATGAAAAACTGTTTTTT. Its protein is CASSLGQGANEKLFF.

This clonotype was recorded at least ten times. The chain combines TRBV28 with TRBJ2-2, with a possible D match to TRBD2 (6 bases). Germline V lookup: CDR1 MDHEN, CDR2 SYDVKM. The CDR3 has 14 amino acids. Trimming stripped 6 bases from V and 5 bases from J, with 13 bases between. The CDR3 loop is CASRRGLGTGELFF. For the CDR3, the DNA is TGTGCCAGCAGGCGGGGTTTAGGTACCGGGGAGCTGTTTTTT.

This clonotype has more than one count but fewer than ten. The chain has TRBV19 and TRBJ2-1, with TRBD1 matching 9 bases. This CDR3 has 15 amino acids. Germline CDR1 reads LNHDA; CDR2 reads SQIVND (reference sequence). J was trimmed by 9 bases and V by 8 bases; bases with no gene match: 14. CDR3 in DNA: TGTGCCAGTGTAGGGGGGACAGGGAGCGGGGCTGAGCAGTTCTTC. Protein sequence: CASVGGTGSGAEQFF.

This clonotype was seen a handful of times. J is TRBJ1-6 and V is TRBV2; 10 positions agree with TRBD1. The length of the CDR3 is 14 residues. J was trimmed by 7 bases and V by 6 bases; bases with no gene match: 3. From germline, CDR1 is SNHLY and CDR2 FYNNEI. CDR3 DNA sequence: TGTGCCAGCAGGGGGACAGGGGTAAATTCACCCCTCCACTTT. Translation: CASRGTGVNSPLHF.